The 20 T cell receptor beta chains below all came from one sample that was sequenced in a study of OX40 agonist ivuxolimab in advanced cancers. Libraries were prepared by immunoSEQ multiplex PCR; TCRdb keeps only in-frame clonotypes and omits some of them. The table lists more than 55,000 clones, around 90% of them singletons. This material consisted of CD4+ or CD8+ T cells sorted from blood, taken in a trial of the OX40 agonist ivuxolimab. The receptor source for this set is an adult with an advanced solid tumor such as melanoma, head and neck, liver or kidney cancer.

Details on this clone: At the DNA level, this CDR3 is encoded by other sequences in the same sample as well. CDR3 region: CASSLSGGSYEQYF. DNA for the CDR3: TGCGCCAGCAGCTTGAGCGGGGGCTCCTACGAGCAGTACTTC. The rearrangement joins TRBV5-1 to TRBJ2-7, with 8 bases fitting TRBD2. CDR1 is SGHRS and CDR2 is YFSETQ in the germline V gene. Unmatched junction bases numbered 0, after V lost 1 base and J lost 0 bases. The CDR3 consists of 14 residues. Full variable domain (rest looked up from reference TRBV5-1 and TRBJ2-7): KAGVTQTPRYLIKTRGQQVTLSCSPISGHRSVSWYQQTPGQGLQFLFEYFSETQRNKGNFPGRFSGRQFSNSRSEMNVSTLELGDSALYLCASSLSGGSYEQYFGPGTRLTVT.

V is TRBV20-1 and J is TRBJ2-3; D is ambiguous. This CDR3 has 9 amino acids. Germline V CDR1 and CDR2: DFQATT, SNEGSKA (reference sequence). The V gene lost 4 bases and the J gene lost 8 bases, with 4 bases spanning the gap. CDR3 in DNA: TGCAGTGCTACTAGTACGCAGTATTTT. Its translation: CSATSTQYF.

In nucleotides, the CDR3 is TGTGCCAGCAGCTGGGAGGCCCCGTATGGCTACACCTTC. Its protein product is CASSWEAPYGYTF. The chain employs TRBV5-5 and TRBJ1-2; D not resolved. This CDR3 spans 13 amino acids. CDR1 and CDR2 (germline): SGHKS, YYEKEE (reference sequence). V was cut by 3 bases and J by 5 bases, with 11 bases left in between. Variable domain in full (rest from reference TRBV5-5 and TRBJ1-2): DAGVTQSPTHLIKTRGQQVTLRCSPISGHKSVSWYQQVLGQGPQFIFQYYEKEERGRGNFPDRFSARQFPNYSSELNVNALLLGDSALYLCASSWEAPYGYTFGSGTRLTVV.

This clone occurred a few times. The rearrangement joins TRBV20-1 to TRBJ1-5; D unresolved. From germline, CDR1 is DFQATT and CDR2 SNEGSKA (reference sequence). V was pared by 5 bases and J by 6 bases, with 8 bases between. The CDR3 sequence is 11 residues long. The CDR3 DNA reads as TGCAGTGCTCAACGCACTCAGCCCCAGCATTTT. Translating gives CSAQRTQPQHF.

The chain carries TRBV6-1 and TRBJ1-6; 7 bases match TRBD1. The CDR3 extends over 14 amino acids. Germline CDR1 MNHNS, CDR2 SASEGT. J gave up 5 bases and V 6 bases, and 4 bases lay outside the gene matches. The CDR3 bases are TGTGCCAGCAGACCGGGACAGAATAATTCACCCCTCCACTTT. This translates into CASRPGQNNSPLHF.

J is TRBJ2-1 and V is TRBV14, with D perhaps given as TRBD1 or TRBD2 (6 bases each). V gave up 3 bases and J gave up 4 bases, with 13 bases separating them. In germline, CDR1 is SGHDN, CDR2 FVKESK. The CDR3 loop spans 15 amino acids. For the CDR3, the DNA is TGTGCCAGCAGCCAGTCAGGGGAGGTATACAATGAGCAGTTCTTC. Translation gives CASSQSGEVYNEQFF.

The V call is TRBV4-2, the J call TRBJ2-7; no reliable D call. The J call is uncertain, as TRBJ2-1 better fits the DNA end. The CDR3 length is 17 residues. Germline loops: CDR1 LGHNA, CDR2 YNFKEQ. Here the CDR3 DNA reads TGTGCCAGCAGCCCTAGGCCGGAACGGTTCTATTACAATGAGCAGTTCTTC. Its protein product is CASSPRPERFYYNEQFF.

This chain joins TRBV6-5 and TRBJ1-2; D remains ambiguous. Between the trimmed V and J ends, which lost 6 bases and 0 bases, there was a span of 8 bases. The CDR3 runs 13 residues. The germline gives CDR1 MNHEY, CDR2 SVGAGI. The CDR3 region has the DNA TGTGCCAGCAGGACGACATCTAACTATGGCTACACCTTC. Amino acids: CASRTTSNYGYTF.

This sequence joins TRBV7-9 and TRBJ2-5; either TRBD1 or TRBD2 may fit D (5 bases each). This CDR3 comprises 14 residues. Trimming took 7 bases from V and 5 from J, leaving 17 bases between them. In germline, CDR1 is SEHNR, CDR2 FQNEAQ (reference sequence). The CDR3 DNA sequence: TGTGCCAGCACTCAAAGTGGGGGTGCGGAGACCCAGTACTTC. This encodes CASTQSGGAETQYF.

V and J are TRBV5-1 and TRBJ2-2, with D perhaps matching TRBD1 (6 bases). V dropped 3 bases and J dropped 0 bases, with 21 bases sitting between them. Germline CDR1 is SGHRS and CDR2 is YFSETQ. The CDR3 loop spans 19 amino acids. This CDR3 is CASSSTGQTYLANTGELFF. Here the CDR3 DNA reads TGCGCCAGCAGCTCCACCGGACAGACCTACCTCGCGAACACCGGGGAGCTGTTTTTT.

The CDR3 DNA is TGTGCCAGCAGTACCGACAGGGGACACTACAATGAGCAGTTCTTC. Protein: CASSTDRGHYNEQFF. The gene calls are TRBV27 and TRBJ2-1; 8 bases agree with TRBD1. This CDR3 is 15 amino acids long. From germline, CDR1 is MNHEY and CDR2 SMNVEV (reference sequence). Trimming cost V 5 bases and J 3 bases; bases outside gene matches: 6.

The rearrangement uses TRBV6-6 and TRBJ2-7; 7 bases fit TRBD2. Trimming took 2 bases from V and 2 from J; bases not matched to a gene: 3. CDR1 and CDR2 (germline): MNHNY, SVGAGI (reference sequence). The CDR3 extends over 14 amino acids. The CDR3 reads CASSYGAGTYEQYF. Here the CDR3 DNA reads TGTGCCAGCAGTTACGGAGCGGGAACCTACGAGCAGTACTTC.

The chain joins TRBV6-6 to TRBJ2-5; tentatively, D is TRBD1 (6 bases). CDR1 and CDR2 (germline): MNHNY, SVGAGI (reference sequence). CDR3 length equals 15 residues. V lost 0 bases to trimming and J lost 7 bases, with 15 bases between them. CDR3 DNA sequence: TGTGCCAGCAGTTACTCGTCGGCAGGGGAAGGGACCCAGTACTTC. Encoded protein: CASSYSSAGEGTQYF.

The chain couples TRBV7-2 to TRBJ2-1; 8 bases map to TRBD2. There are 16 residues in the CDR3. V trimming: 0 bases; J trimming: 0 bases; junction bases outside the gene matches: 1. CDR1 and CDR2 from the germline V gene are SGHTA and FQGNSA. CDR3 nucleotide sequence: TGTGCCAGCAGCTTAGCTAGCGGGGCCTCCTACAATGAGCAGTTCTTC. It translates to CASSLASGASYNEQFF.

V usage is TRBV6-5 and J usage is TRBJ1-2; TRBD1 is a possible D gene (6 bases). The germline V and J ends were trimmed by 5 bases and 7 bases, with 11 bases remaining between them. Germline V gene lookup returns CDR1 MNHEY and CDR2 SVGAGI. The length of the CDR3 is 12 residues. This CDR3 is CASSEGGGGYTF. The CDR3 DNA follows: TGTGCCAGCAGTGAGGGGGGCGGTGGCTACACCTTC.

The CDR3 is CARSPGGQGRLMAFF. CDR3 nucleotide sequence: TGTGCCCGTTCGCCTGGGGGACAGGGGAGGTTAATGGCTTTCTTT. The V and J genes are TRBV30 and TRBJ1-1; TRBD1 aligns across 10 bases. Per germline, CDR1 GTSNPN and CDR2 SVGIG (reference sequence). The CDR3 is 15 amino acids. V dropped 8 bases and J dropped 11; count of bases not matched to a gene: 20.

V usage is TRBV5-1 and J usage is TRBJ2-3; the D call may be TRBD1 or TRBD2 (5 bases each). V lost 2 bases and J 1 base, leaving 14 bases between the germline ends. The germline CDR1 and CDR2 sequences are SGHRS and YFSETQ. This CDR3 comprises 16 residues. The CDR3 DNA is TGCGCCAGCAGCTTCTCTCATGGGGGTGGCACAGATACGCAGTATTTT. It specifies CASSFSHGGGTDTQYF.

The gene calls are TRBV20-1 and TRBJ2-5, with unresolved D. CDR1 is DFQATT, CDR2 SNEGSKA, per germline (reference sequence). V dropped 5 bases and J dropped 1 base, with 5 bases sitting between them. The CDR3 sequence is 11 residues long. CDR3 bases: TGCAGTGCTCAGACCCAAGAGACCCAGTACTTC. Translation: CSAQTQETQYF.

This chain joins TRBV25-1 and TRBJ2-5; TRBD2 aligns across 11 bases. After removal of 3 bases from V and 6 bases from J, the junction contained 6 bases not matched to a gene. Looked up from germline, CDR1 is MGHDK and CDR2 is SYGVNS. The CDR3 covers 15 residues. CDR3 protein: CASSDDSGGAKTQYF. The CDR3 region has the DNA TGTGCCAGCAGTGATGATAGCGGGGGGGCGAAGACCCAGTACTTC.

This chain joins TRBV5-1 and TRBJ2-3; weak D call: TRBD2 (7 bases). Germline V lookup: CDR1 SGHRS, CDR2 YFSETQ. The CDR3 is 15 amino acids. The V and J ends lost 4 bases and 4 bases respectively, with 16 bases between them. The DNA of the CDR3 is TGCGCCAGCAGCCGCACCGGGGGGCCGTCAGATACGCAGTATTTT. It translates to CASSRTGGPSDTQYF.